Shown below are 8 T cell receptor beta chains from a single sample sequenced in a study of response to subunit inactivated influenza vaccine. TCRdb fed the RT-PCR reads into MiXCR, producing one record per CDR3 protein. This table has just under 550,000 distinct CDR3 sequences, roughly 23% appearing once. These data also featured in a second study, about T cells expressing NK-cell markers. According to that study: cDNA encoding TCR beta was synthesized via 5'RACE template switching incorporating UMIs.

The sequenced sample was CD4+ T cells sorted from PBMCs, obtained 11 to 12 days after vaccination. Receptors originate from a man aged 50-60 years who received an inactivated influenza vaccine.

This clonotype has only a few counts. The rearrangement uses TRBV5-5 and TRBJ1-2; 10 bases are a match to TRBD1. CDR1 and CDR2 from the germline V gene are SGHKS and YYEKEE (reference sequence). CDR3 length: 15 residues. The V segment lost 4 bases and the J segment 4 bases; nucleotides outside the gene matches: 7. The CDR3 region has the DNA TGTGCCAGCAGCGGGGACAGGGGAACGGTCTATGGCTACACCTTC. Its translation is CASSGDRGTVYGYTF.

The chain has TRBV21-1 and TRBJ2-7; TRBD1, the table's D call, was not compared with the DNA. TRBV21-1 is reported as a pseudogene. The CDR3 sequence is 15 residues long. CDR3 amino acids: CASSTHRDRGNEQYF. As DNA, the CDR3 is TGTGCCAGCAGCACACACCGGGACAGGGGAAACGAGCAGTACTTC.

V gene TRBV7-2 combines with J gene TRBJ1-2, with 7 bases lining up with TRBD1. Germline V gene sequence: CDR1 SGHTA, CDR2 FQGNSA. This CDR3 has 13 residues. Unmatched junction bases numbered 4, after V lost 5 bases and J lost 4 bases. The CDR3 reads CASSKQGTYGYTF. The DNA of the CDR3 is TGTGCCAGCAGCAAACAGGGGACCTATGGCTACACCTTC.

This chain uses TRBV20-1 with TRBJ2-7; D call uncertain. Germline assignment: CDR1 DFQATT and CDR2 SNEGSKA (reference sequence). The CDR3 has 10 residues. This CDR3 reads CAFSTYEQYF. Written as DNA, the CDR3 is TGCGCCTTCTCCACCTACGAGCAGTACTTC.

The J gene is TRBJ2-1, the V gene TRBV4-1; a weak D match, TRBD1 (6 bases). The germline CDR1 and CDR2 sequences are MGHRA and YSYEKL. V lost 5 bases, J lost 5 bases, and 13 bases lay in between. This CDR3 is built from 14 residues. CDR3 residues: CASSSQGRHNEQFF. In DNA, the CDR3 is TGCGCCAGCAGCTCCCAGGGGCGCCACAATGAGCAGTTCTTC.

This clonotype was counted a few times. The rearrangement links TRBV2 to TRBJ2-6; D unclear. V was clipped by 2 bases and J by 0 bases, with 8 bases between them. This CDR3 region has 16 residues. The germline V gene encodes CDR1 SNHLY and CDR2 FYNNEI. The CDR3 protein is CASSERVFSGANVLTF. In nucleotides, the CDR3 is TGTGCCAGCAGTGAACGGGTCTTCTCTGGGGCCAACGTCCTGACTTTC.

This clonotype was seen repeatedly, ten times or more. This chain uses TRBV5-1 with TRBJ1-1, with D perhaps TRBD1 (5 bases). The V end lost 4 bases, the J end lost 0 bases, and 10 bases lay between the germline ends. The CDR3 has 14 amino acids. CDR1 is SGHRS and CDR2 is YFSETQ in the germline V gene. The CDR3 protein is CASSRDGLNTEAFF. In DNA, the CDR3 is TGCGCCAGCAGCCGGGACGGCTTGAACACTGAAGCTTTCTTT. The whole variable domain, remainder taken from reference TRBV5-1 and TRBJ1-1, is KAGVTQTPRYLIKTRGQQVTLSCSPISGHRSVSWYQQTPGQGLQFLFEYFSETQRNKGNFPGRFSGRQFSNSRSEMNVSTLELGDSALYLCASSRDGLNTEAFFGQGTRLTVV.

This chain joins TRBV24-1 and TRBJ1-5; no definite D call. With 0 bases removed from V and 5 bases from J, the gap between germline ends came to 4 bases. CDR3 length: 13 amino acids. CDR1 is KGHDR and CDR2 is SFDVKD in the germline V gene. The CDR3 coding sequence is TGTGCCACCAGTGATTTGGGAGATCAGCCCCAGCATTTT. Amino acids: CATSDLGDQPQHF.